This TCR beta chain is drawn from a study of memory CD4+ T cells and cytomegalovirus serostatus. Study results and limitations: Of 150 to 200 reported CMV TCRbeta sequences, 65 to 85 were found in memory CD4+ repertoires. A US-trained random forest predicted CMV serostatus with median AUC 0.91.

Points on this clone: Antigen unknown.

With 5 bases clipped from V and 3 bases from J, the junction kept 7 bases outside the gene matches. The CDR3 has 14 amino acids. CDR1 and CDR2 from the germline V gene are MNHEY and SMNVEV (reference sequence). The sort gate was single viable CD3+CD4+CD8-CD45RO+ cells for memory CD4+ T cells. Sequencing was performed with immunoSEQ multiplex PCR; in TCRdb, only in-frame clones are kept and a portion is missing. The sample shows about 92,000 clones, 75% to 90% of them seen only once. This TCR derives from an adult in good health and CMV-seropositive. This chain joins TRBV27 and TRBJ2-7; TRBD1 agrees at 7 bases. The sample comprised memory CD4+ T cells from blood. The CDR3 nucleotides are TGTGCCAGCAGTCCACAGGGGTCGAACTACGAGCAGTACTTC. Protein sequence: CASSPQGSNYEQYF.